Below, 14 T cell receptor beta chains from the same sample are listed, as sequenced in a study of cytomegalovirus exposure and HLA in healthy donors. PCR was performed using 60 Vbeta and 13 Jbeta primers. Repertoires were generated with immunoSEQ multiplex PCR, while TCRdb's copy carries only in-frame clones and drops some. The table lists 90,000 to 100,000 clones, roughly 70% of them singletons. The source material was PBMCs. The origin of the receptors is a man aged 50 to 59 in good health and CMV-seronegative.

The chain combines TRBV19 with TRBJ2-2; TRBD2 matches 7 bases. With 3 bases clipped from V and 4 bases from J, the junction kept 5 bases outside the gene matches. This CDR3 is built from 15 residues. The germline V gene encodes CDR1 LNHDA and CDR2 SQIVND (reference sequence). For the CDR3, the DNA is TGTGCCAGTAGTATTGGCGGGAGATTCACCGGGGAGCTGTTTTTT. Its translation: CASSIGGRFTGELFF.

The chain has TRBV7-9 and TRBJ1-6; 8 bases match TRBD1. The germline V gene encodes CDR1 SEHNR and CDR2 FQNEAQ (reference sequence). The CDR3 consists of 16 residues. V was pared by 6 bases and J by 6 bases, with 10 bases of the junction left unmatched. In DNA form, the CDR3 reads TGTGCCAGCAGTTTGGACAGGGAACAGCGTAATTCACCCCTCCACTTT. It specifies CASSLDREQRNSPLHF.

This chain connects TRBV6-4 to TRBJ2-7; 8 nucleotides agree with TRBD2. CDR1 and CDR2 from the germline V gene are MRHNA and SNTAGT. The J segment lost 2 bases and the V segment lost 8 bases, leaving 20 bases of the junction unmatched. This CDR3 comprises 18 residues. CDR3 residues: CASPTKTRCGGPAYEQYF. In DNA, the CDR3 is TGTGCCAGCCCCACAAAAACCCGGTGCGGGGGGCCAGCCTACGAGCAGTACTTC.

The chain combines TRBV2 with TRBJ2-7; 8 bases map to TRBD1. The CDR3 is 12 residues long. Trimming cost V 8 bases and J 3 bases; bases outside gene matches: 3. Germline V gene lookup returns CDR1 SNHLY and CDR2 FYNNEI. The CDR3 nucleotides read TGTGCCAGCGGACAGGGTCGCTACGAGCAGTACTTC. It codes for CASGQGRYEQYF.

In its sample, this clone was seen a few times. CDR3 DNA sequence: TGTGCCAGCAGCTTAGAGGGGTGGGACAGGGCAAACAATGAGCAGTTCTTC. Translating gives CASSLEGWDRANNEQFF. The chain uses TRBV13 and TRBJ2-1; 9 bases agree with TRBD1. With V trimmed by 1 base and J by 5 bases, 9 bases remained unmatched. The germline CDR1 and CDR2 sequences are PRHDT and FYEKMQ (reference sequence). The length of the CDR3 is 17 residues.

The chain's CDR3 is CASRSLLARDEQFF. The CDR3 nucleotides are TGTGCCAGCCGTTCCCTCCTCGCGAGAGATGAGCAGTTCTTC. The chain is built from TRBV6-1 and TRBJ2-1, with D unresolved. Between the trimmed V and J ends, which lost 8 bases and 8 bases, there was a span of 19 bases. CDR3 length: 14 residues. Germline V CDR1 and CDR2: MNHNS, SASEGT.

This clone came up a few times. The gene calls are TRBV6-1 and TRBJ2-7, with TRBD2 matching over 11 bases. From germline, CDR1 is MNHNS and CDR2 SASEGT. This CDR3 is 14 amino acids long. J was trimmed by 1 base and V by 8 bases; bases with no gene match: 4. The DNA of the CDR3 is TGTGCCAGCGCCGGGACTAGCGGTTCCTACGAGCAGTACTTC. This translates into CASAGTSGSYEQYF.

CDR3 in amino acids: CASSSGVLGPGQPQHF. CDR3 DNA: TGTGCCAGCAGTTCCGGGGTACTAGGTCCCGGACAGCCCCAGCATTTT. The chain combines TRBV27 with TRBJ1-5, with D uncertain. The CDR3 spans 16 residues. Germline-derived CDR1 and CDR2 are MNHEY and SMNVEV (reference sequence). V dropped 4 bases and J dropped 7 bases, with 20 bases sitting between them.

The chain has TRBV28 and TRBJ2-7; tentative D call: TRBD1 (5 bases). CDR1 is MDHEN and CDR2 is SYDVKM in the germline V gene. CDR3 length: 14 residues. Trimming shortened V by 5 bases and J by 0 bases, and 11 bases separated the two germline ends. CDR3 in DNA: TGTGCCAGCAGTGACAGTACGAGCTCCTACGAGCAGTACTTC. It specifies CASSDSTSSYEQYF.

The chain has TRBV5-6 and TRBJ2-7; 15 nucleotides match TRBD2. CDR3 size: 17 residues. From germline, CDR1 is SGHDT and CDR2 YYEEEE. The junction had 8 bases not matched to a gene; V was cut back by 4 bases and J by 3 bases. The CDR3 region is CASSPPEGLAGGYEQYF. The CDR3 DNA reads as TGTGCCAGCAGCCCCCCGGAGGGACTAGCGGGAGGCTACGAGCAGTACTTC.

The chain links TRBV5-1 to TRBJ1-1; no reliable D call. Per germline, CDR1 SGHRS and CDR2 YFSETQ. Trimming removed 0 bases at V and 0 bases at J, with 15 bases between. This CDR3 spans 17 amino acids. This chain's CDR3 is CASSLARELPMNTEAFF. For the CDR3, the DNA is TGCGCCAGCAGCTTGGCCCGGGAACTGCCCATGAACACTGAAGCTTTCTTT. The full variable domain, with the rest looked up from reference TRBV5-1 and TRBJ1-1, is KAGVTQTPRYLIKTRGQQVTLSCSPISGHRSVSWYQQTPGQGLQFLFEYFSETQRNKGNFPGRFSGRQFSNSRSEMNVSTLELGDSALYLCASSLARELPMNTEAFFGQGTRLTVV.

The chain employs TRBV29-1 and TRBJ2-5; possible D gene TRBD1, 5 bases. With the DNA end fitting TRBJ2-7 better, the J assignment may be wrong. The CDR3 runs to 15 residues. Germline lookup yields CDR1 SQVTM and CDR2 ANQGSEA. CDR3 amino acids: CSVVRTLKPTYEQYF. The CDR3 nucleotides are TGCAGCGTTGTCCGGACATTAAAACCCACCTACGAGCAGTACTTC.

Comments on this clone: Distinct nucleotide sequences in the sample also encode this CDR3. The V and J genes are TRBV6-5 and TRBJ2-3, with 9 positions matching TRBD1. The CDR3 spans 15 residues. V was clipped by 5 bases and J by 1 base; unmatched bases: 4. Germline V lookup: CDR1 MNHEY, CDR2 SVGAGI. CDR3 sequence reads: CASSLRQGGTDTQYF. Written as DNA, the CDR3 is TGTGCCAGCAGTCTCCGACAGGGGGGCACAGATACGCAGTATTTT.

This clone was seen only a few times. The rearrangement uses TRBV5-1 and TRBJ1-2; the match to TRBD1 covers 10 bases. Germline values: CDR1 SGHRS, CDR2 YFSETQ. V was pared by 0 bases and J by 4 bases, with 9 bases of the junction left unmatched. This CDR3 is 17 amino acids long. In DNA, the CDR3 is TGCGCCAGCAGCTTGGCCTGGGACAGGGGTCTGGGCTATGGCTACACCTTC. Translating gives CASSLAWDRGLGYGYTF. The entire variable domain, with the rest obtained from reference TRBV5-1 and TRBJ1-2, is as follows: KAGVTQTPRYLIKTRGQQVTLSCSPISGHRSVSWYQQTPGQGLQFLFEYFSETQRNKGNFPGRFSGRQFSNSRSEMNVSTLELGDSALYLCASSLAWDRGLGYGYTFGSGTRLTVV.